Listed below are T cell receptor beta chains from one sample, sequenced in a study of blood T cells in healthy people across ages. Each CDR3 protein gets one entry after TCRdb re-called the 5' RACE reads with MiXCR. The sample has 1.4 million or so distinct CDR3 sequences, less than 45% seen once. The specimen sequenced was blood. The receptors stem from a woman aged 18-29 years in good health. The CDR3 runs from the conserved cysteine through the conserved F or W. A D gene is named only where the DNA matches it firmly. Some rows mark clone size as missing; the rest say once, few, many or name a class of expanded clone.

length: 15
V: TRBV27
D: .
J: TRBJ2-1
size: .
DNA: TGTGCCAGCAGACCATCCTCGGGACGATACAATGAGCAGTTCTTC
CDR3: CASRPSSGRYNEQFF

length: 13
V: TRBV4-1
D: .
J: TRBJ2-3
size: few
DNA: TGCGCCAGCAGCCAAGAAATCGGGGGTCCGCAGTATTTT
CDR3: CASSQEIGGPQYF

length: 16
V: TRBV21-1
D: .
J: TRBJ2-1
size: few
DNA: TGTGCCAGCAGCGAGGACCATAGGGGGAGCTTATATGAGCAGTTCTTC
CDR3: CASSEDHRGSLYEQFF

length: 14
V: TRBV20-1
D: TRBD1
J: TRBJ2-5
size: .
DNA: TGCAGTGCAAGAAACAGGGGTGGTCAAGAGACCCAGTACTTC
CDR3: CSARNRGGQETQYF

length: 12
V: TRBV9
D: .
J: TRBJ2-1
size: .
DNA: TGTTCCAGCAGCGTAGCTAGCAAGGAGCAGTTCTTC
CDR3: CSSSVASKEQFF

length: 15
V: TRBV28
D: TRBD1
J: TRBJ1-5
size: .
DNA: TGTGCCAGCAGACTAACAGGGGGCCCCGATCAGCCCCAGCATTTT
CDR3: CASRLTGGPDQPQHF

length: 12
V: TRBV25-1
D: .
J: TRBJ1-2
size: .
DNA: TGTGCCAGCAGTGGTGGACTGAGGGGCTACACCTTC
CDR3: CASSGGLRGYTF

length: 13
V: TRBV7-9
D: .
J: TRBJ2-5
size: .
DNA: TGTGCCAGCAGCGTATATATGCAAGAGACCCAGTACTTC
CDR3: CASSVYMQETQYF

length: 14
V: TRBV4-1
D: .
J: TRBJ2-5
size: .
DNA: TGCGCCAGCAGCCAAATGCAGACAGGCGAGACCCAGTACTTC
CDR3: CASSQMQTGETQYF

length: 16
V: TRBV7-2
D: TRBD2
J: TRBJ2-3
size: few
DNA: TGTGCCAGCAGAAGAGTAGCGGGGGGGCGAACAGATACGCAGTATTTT
CDR3: CASRRVAGGRTDTQYF

length: 14
V: TRBV7-2
D: .
J: TRBJ1-6
size: .
DNA: TGTGCCAGCAGCTTACAGGGGTTCGAATCACCCCTCCACTTT
CDR3: CASSLQGFESPLHF

length: 13
V: TRBV29-1
D: TRBD1
J: TRBJ2-5
size: .
DNA: TGCGGCGTTGCGGACAGGGTTCAAGAGACCCAGTACTTC
CDR3: CGVADRVQETQYF

length: 14
V: TRBV4-3
D: .
J: TRBJ1-2
size: .
DNA: TGCGCCAGCAGCCAAGACGGAAGGACTGTAGGCTACACCTTC
CDR3: CASSQDGRTVGYTF

length: 13
V: TRBV7-9
D: TRBD1
J: TRBJ1-5
size: .
DNA: TGTGCCAGCAGCTCAGGGGGGGAGCAGCCCCAGCATTTT
CDR3: CASSSGGEQPQHF

length: 14
V: TRBV6-6
D: TRBD1
J: TRBJ2-1
size: few
DNA: TGTGCCAGCAGAGCCACGGGACAGGGGGGTGAGCAGTTCTTC
CDR3: CASRATGQGGEQFF

length: 18
V: TRBV25-1
D: .
J: TRBJ2-1
size: .
DNA: TGTGCCAGCACCACATCAAGTGGTCTCCCGAGCTCCTACAATGAGCAGTTCTTC
CDR3: CASTTSSGLPSSYNEQFF

length: 13
V: TRBV29-1
D: TRBD1
J: TRBJ1-1
size: few
DNA: TGCAGCGTTGCAGGGGGCGTGGACACTGAAGCTTTCTTT
CDR3: CSVAGGVDTEAFF

length: 17
V: TRBV6-1
D: TRBD2
J: TRBJ2-3
size: few
DNA: TGTGCCAGCAGTGTTTTAGCGGGGGCCTCTAGCACAGATACGCAGTATTTT
CDR3: CASSVLAGASSTDTQYF

length: 15
V: TRBV4-1
D: .
J: TRBJ1-1
size: .
DNA: TGCGCCAGCAGCCAAGGATTTAGTTCGAACACTGAAGCTTTCTTT
CDR3: CASSQGFSSNTEAFF

length: 16
V: TRBV7-2
D: .
J: TRBJ2-7
size: .
DNA: TGTGCCAGCAGCCCAGTCGCGACTATGCGTTACAATGAGCAGTACTTC
CDR3: CASSPVATMRYNEQYF

length: 15
V: TRBV7-9
D: .
J: TRBJ2-7
size: .
DNA: TGTGCCAGCACACGGAGGGTTAAACAGGGCTGCGAGCAGTACTTC
CDR3: CASTRRVKQGCEQYF

length: 14
V: TRBV12-3/TRBV12-4
D: .
J: TRBJ2-3
size: .
DNA: TGTGCCGGCAGTTTCTTTGTGGCGCAAGGATCGCAGTATTTT
CDR3: CAGSFFVAQGSQYF

length: 15
V: TRBV20-1
D: .
J: TRBJ2-7
size: .
DNA: TGCAGTGCTAGAGATCGGGATAGCGGATTAGAGACCCTGTACTTC
CDR3: CSARDRDSGLETLYF

length: 18
V: TRBV20-1
D: TRBD2
J: TRBJ2-1
size: .
DNA: TGCAGTGCTAGACCCACCGGGGGGGCGGGGAATTCCTACAATGAGCAGTTCTTC
CDR3: CSARPTGGAGNSYNEQFF

length: 14
V: TRBV5-1
D: TRBD2
J: TRBJ2-1
size: .
DNA: TGCGCCAGCAGCCACGGGACTAGCGTCTATGAGCAGTTCTTC
CDR3: CASSHGTSVYEQFF

length: 13
V: TRBV12-3/TRBV12-4
D: TRBD1
J: TRBJ1-1
size: many
DNA: TGTGCCAGCAGTCGACAGGGGTCCACTGAAGCTTTCTTT
CDR3: CASSRQGSTEAFF

length: 13
V: TRBV20-1
D: .
J: TRBJ2-5
size: few
DNA: TGCAGTGCTAGAAGGGTAGCCTCGGAGACCCAGTACTTC
CDR3: CSARRVASETQYF

length: 15
V: TRBV7-9
D: .
J: TRBJ2-3
size: few
DNA: TGTGCCAGCAGTGCGACAGTTCGGGGCACAGATACGCAGTATTTT
CDR3: CASSATVRGTDTQYF

length: 13
V: TRBV20-1
D: .
J: TRBJ2-1
size: .
DNA: TGCAGTGCTAGATCCGGGTCCCCCTACGAGCAGTTCTTC
CDR3: CSARSGSPYEQFF

length: 14
V: TRBV20-1
D: .
J: TRBJ2-7
size: .
DNA: TGCAGTGCTATAAAGGGCAGAATATCATACGAGCAGTACTTC
CDR3: CSAIKGRISYEQYF

length: 15
V: TRBV14
D: .
J: TRBJ2-1
size: .
DNA: TGTGCCAGCAGCCAATACCGACCCTCCTACAATGAGCAGTTCTTC
CDR3: CASSQYRPSYNEQFF

length: 13
V: TRBV12-3/TRBV12-4
D: .
J: TRBJ2-3
size: few
DNA: TGTGCCAGCAACAGCGCCGCCACAGATACGCAGTATTTT
CDR3: CASNSAATDTQYF

length: 12
V: TRBV29-1
D: .
J: TRBJ2-7
size: few
DNA: TGCAGCGCTACCGTACAGGGTTGGGGGCAGTACTTC
CDR3: CSATVQGWGQYF